This T cell receptor beta chain is from a study of blood T cells in healthy people across ages. Germline values: CDR1 SGHRS, CDR2 YFSETQ. Trimming removed 3 bases from V and 5 bases from J, with 15 bases in between. The CDR3 runs 14 residues. Primed by a sample-barcoded 5' primer and a J-beta primer mix, a second PCR proceeded for 7 to 11 cycles. TCRdb recomputed calls from the 5' RACE reads with MiXCR, one row per CDR3 protein. The repertoire holds about 1.4 million distinct CDR3 sequences, 59% seen once, with 5% to 7% in the top ten. The table lists this clonotype with a few counts. The clonotype originates from a man younger than 30 in good health. The V gene is TRBV5-1, the J gene TRBJ2-7; D perhaps matches TRBD2 (6 bases). Sequences were obtained from blood. The CDR3 reads CASSSRLESNEQYF. The CDR3 coding sequence is TGCGCCAGCAGCTCCCGACTAGAATCGAACGAGCAGTACTTC.